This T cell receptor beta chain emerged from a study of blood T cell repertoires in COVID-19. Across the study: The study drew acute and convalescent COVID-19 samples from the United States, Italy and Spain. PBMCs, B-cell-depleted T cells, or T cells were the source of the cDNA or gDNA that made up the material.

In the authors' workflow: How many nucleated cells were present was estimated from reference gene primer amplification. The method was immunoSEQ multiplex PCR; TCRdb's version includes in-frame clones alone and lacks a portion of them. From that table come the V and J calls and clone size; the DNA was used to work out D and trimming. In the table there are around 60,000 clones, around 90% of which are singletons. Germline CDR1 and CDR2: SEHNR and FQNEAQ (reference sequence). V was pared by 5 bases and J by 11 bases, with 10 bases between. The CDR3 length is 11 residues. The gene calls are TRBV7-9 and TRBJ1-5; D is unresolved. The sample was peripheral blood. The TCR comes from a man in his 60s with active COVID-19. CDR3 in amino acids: CASSHPVAQHF. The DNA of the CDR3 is TGTGCCAGCAGCCACCCGGTAGCCCAGCATTTT.